This T cell receptor (beta chain) originates from a study of T cell responses to AZD1222 COVID-19 vaccine. The CDR3 has 14 residues. Germline values: CDR1 MNHNS, CDR2 SASEGT. V shed 5 bases, J shed 8 bases, and the junction held 7 bases outside the gene matches. TCRdb's copy holds only in-frame clones and misses some; the assay was immunoSEQ multiplex PCR. The sample holds over 150,000 clones, 86% seen once. This clone has just one count. The specimen comprised peripheral blood, sampled on day 0 of MenACWY control vaccination. This chain joins TRBV6-1 and TRBJ2-1; 9 bases fit TRBD1. The receptor was derived from an adult in good health. As DNA, the CDR3 is TGTGCCAGCAGTTCTCCCCGGGACAGGGATGAGCAGTTCTTC. Its translation is CASSSPRDRDEQFF.